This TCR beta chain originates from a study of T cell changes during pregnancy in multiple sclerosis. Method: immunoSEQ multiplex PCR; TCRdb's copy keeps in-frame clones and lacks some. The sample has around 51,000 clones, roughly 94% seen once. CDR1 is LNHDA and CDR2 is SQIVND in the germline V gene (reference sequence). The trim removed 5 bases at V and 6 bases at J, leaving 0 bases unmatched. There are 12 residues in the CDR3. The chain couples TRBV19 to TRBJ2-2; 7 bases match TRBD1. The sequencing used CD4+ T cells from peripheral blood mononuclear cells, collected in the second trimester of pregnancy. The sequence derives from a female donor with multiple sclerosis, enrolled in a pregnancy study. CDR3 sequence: CASSQGAGELFF. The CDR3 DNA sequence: TGTGCCAGTAGTCAGGGGGCCGGGGAGCTGTTTTTT.